This entry concerns a single T cell receptor (beta chain). The data were produced by immunoSEQ multiplex PCR, yet TCRdb's version contains in-frame clones alone and is incomplete. The sample holds around 150,000 clones; approximately 90% are singletons and the top ten take 9.5% to 15%. CDR3 length: 14 amino acids. V was trimmed by 7 bases and J by 0 bases, leaving 10 bases between them. Looked up from germline, CDR1 is MDHEN and CDR2 is SYDVKM. The data were taken from a study of control samples from healthy donors and cancer patients. The clonotype originates from a man between 25 and 39 years old in good health. Sequencing was carried out using blood. The rearrangement links TRBV28 to TRBJ2-4, with D perhaps matching TRBD2 (5 bases). The CDR3 region is CASTPGIAKNIQYF. CDR3 coding DNA: TGTGCCAGCACCCCCGGGATAGCCAAAAACATTCAGTACTTC. The whole variable domain, remainder taken from reference TRBV28 and TRBJ2-4, is DVKVTQSSRYLVKRTGEKVFLECVQDMDHENMFWYRQDPGLGLRLIYFSYDVKMKEKGDIPEGYSVSREKKERFSLILESASTNQTSMYLCASTPGIAKNIQYFGAGTRLSVL.